Listed below are T cell receptor beta chains from one sample, sequenced in a study of cytomegalovirus exposure and HLA in healthy donors. The data were produced by immunoSEQ multiplex PCR, yet TCRdb's version contains in-frame clones alone and is incomplete. The sample carries roughly 200,000 clones, about 86% recorded once. Sequencing input: PBMCs. The receptors derive from a woman aged 18 to 35 in good health and CMV-seropositive. Both conserved end residues are part of each CDR3. D genes are given only for firm matches. Only part of the rows carry a size: once, few, many, or a class if the clone is expanded.

TRBJ2-6	TRBD1	TRBV5-1	16	.	TGCGCCAGCAGCGGGGGCACAGGGGACGGGGCCAACGTCCTGACTTTC	CASSGGTGDGANVLTF
TRBJ2-7	.	TRBV6-1	14	few	TGTGCCAGCAGTACCCCGGGTCTCCCCTACGAGCAGTACTTC	CASSTPGLPYEQYF
TRBJ2-7	.	TRBV9	17	.	TGTGCCAGCAGCCCTTCTGAACCCGGGACATTTCGCTACGAGCAGTACTTC	CASSPSEPGTFRYEQYF
TRBJ1-2	.	TRBV1	14	few	TGCACCAGCAGCGGTCACAAGACTAACTATGGCTACACCTTC	CTSSGHKTNYGYTF
TRBJ1-2	TRBD1	TRBV6-1	14	.	TGTGCCAGCAGTCCTGGCCAGGGGGTCTATGGCTACACCTTC	CASSPGQGVYGYTF
TRBJ2-1	.	TRBV7-2	15	.	TGTGCCAGCAGCCCCTATGGGGGGACCTACAATGAGCAGTTCTTC	CASSPYGGTYNEQFF
TRBJ2-7	.	TRBV27	14	.	TGTGCCAGCAGTGCAGCGGGTACCCCCTACGAGCAGTACTTC	CASSAAGTPYEQYF
TRBJ1-1	TRBD1	TRBV6-6	13	.	TGTGCCAGCAGTATACAGGGGGTGACTGAAGCTTTCTTT	CASSIQGVTEAFF
TRBJ1-5	TRBD1	TRBV9	15	once	TGTGCCAGCAGCGTGACAGGGGGTGACAATCAGCCCCAGCATTTT	CASSVTGGDNQPQHF
TRBJ1-2	.	TRBV11-1	14	few	TGTGCCAGCAGCTCCTCAAGTGGCGGCTATGGCTACACCTTC	CASSSSSGGYGYTF
TRBJ1-1	.	TRBV19	12	.	TGTGCCAGTAAGCGGGTGAACACTGAAGCTTTCTTT	CASKRVNTEAFF
TRBJ2-2	.	TRBV9	15	.	TGTGCCAGCAGCATCGGGGGGCTTAGCACCGGGGAGCTGTTTTTT	CASSIGGLSTGELFF
TRBJ1-2	.	TRBV20-1	11	.	TGCAGTTCATCAGACCGGGGTGGCTACACCTTC	CSSSDRGGYTF
TRBJ2-2	TRBD1	TRBV25-1	13	.	TGTGCCAGCATCGACAGGGCGTCCGGGGAGCTGTTTTTT	CASIDRASGELFF
TRBJ2-4	.	TRBV18	13	.	TGTGCCAGCTCACCAGCTACGTCGAACATTCAGTACTTC	CASSPATSNIQYF
TRBJ2-2	TRBD1	TRBV18	16	once	TGTGCCAGCTCAACCGGACAGGGGACAAACACCGGGGAGCTGTTTTTT	CASSTGQGTNTGELFF
TRBJ2-3	.	TRBV27	14	.	TGCGCCAGCAGATACGCCACTAGCACAGATACGCAGTATTTT	CASRYATSTDTQYF
TRBJ1-6	TRBD1	TRBV7-8	16	.	TGTGCCAGCAGTCCGGACAGGGGCACCTATAATTCACCCCTCCACTTT	CASSPDRGTYNSPLHF
TRBJ2-7	TRBD2	TRBV11-2	16	.	TGTGCCAGCAGCTTTGCGGCTAGCGGGGGGCAAAACGAGCAGTACTTC	CASSFAASGGQNEQYF
TRBJ2-7	.	TRBV18	14	.	TGTGCCAGCTCACCGGACAAGGGGTCCTACGAGCAGTACTTC	CASSPDKGSYEQYF
TRBJ2-3	TRBD2	TRBV7-3	18	.	TGTGCCAGCAGCCCCAGAGGGTTAGCGGGGGTTGTCCCAGATACGCAGTATTTT	CASSPRGLAGVVPDTQYF
TRBJ2-1	TRBD2	TRBV11-2	16	.	TGTGCCAGCAGCTTAGAAGGCGGGGGGGCCGTTAATGAGCAGTTCTTC	CASSLEGGGAVNEQFF
TRBJ1-1	TRBD1	TRBV5-6	13	.	TGTGCCAGCAGCCTCGGGACAGCCACTGAAGCTTTCTTT	CASSLGTATEAFF
TRBJ1-1	.	TRBV5-1	14	.	TGCGCCAGCACCCCCGGAACAGGGAGCACTGAAGCTTTCTTT	CASTPGTGSTEAFF
TRBJ1-6	.	TRBV19	13	few	TGTGCCAGTAGTATCGTTTGGAGCTCCCCCCTCCACTTT	CASSIVWSSPLHF
TRBJ1-1	.	TRBV19	12	few	TGTGCCAGTGGGCCCCCGGGGACTGAAGCTTTCTTT	CASGPPGTEAFF
TRBJ2-6	TRBD1	TRBV7-3	18	.	TGTGCCAGCAGCTTTGTTGGGACAGGGGGCTCTGGGGCCAACGTCCTGACTTTC	CASSFVGTGGSGANVLTF
TRBJ2-7	TRBD2	TRBV2	14	.	TGTGCCAGCAGGGGGAGGGCAGGATCCTACGAGCAGTACTTC	CASRGRAGSYEQYF
TRBJ2-2	.	TRBV20-1	11	.	TGCAGTGCTAGAGGGGCGGGGGAGCTGTTTTTT	CSARGAGELFF
TRBJ1-2	.	TRBV7-9	14	.	TGTGCCAGCAGCTCCCCGGGAACCCTCTATGGCTACACCTTC	CASSSPGTLYGYTF
TRBJ2-3	TRBD1	TRBV5-6	16	.	TGTGCCAGCAGCTTGGAGACAGGGGGGCGCACAGATACGCAGTATTTT	CASSLETGGRTDTQYF
TRBJ2-7	.	TRBV19	14	.	TGTGCCAGTAGTATTGGGTCGGGGGACTACGAGCAGTACTTC	CASSIGSGDYEQYF
TRBJ1-3	TRBD1	TRBV6-1	15	.	TGTGCCAGCAGCCCCAGGGACAGGTTCGGAAACACCATATATTTT	CASSPRDRFGNTIYF
TRBJ2-1	.	TRBV7-2	12	once	TGTGCCAGCAGCGTCTCGAGCACTGAGCAGTTCTTC	CASSVSSTEQFF
TRBJ2-1	.	TRBV9	14	.	TGTGCCAGCAGCGTAGAATTTCGGGGCAATGAGCAGTTCTTC	CASSVEFRGNEQFF
TRBJ2-7	.	TRBV12-1	11	.	TGTGCCAGCAGCGCAGCGAAAGAGCAGTACTTC	CASSAAKEQYF
TRBJ2-7	TRBD1	TRBV2	14	.	TGTGCCAGCAGTGCCGGGACAGGACCCTACGAGCAGTACTTC	CASSAGTGPYEQYF
TRBJ2-1	.	TRBV20-1	11	.	TGCAGTGCTCCCCAGGGGGGTCTTCAGTTCTTC	CSAPQGGLQFF
TRBJ2-7	.	TRBV6-1	13	.	TGTGCCAGCAGTGAAGTAACCCGGTACGAGCAGTACTTC	CASSEVTRYEQYF
TRBJ2-2	.	TRBV4-2	15	.	TGTGCCAGCAGCCAAGAGGGGGCAGGCACCGGGGAGCTGTTTTTT	CASSQEGAGTGELFF
TRBJ2-5	.	TRBV14	16	.	TGTGCCAGCAGCTCTGTGAGGGGACACTACCAAGAGACCCAGTACTTC	CASSSVRGHYQETQYF
TRBJ1-2	.	TRBV13	14	.	TGTGCCAGCAGCTTAGGTCAGAGGCCTTATGGCTACACCTTC	CASSLGQRPYGYTF
TRBJ2-7	.	TRBV27	14	.	TGTGCCAGCAGTCCGGGTATGGGCTCCTACGAGCAGTACTTC	CASSPGMGSYEQYF
TRBJ1-6	.	TRBV6-5	14	.	TGTGCCAGCAGTTCGACAGAATATAATTCACCCCTCCACTTT	CASSSTEYNSPLHF
TRBJ1-4	.	TRBV18	15	.	TGTGCCAGCTCACGAGACCCGGGGGCTAATGAAAAACTGTTTTTT	CASSRDPGANEKLFF
TRBJ2-1	TRBD2	TRBV5-1	15	.	TGCGCCAGCAGCTCCAATAGCGGGGGGTACAATGAGCAGTTCTTC	CASSSNSGGYNEQFF
TRBJ1-2	.	TRBV7-8	13	.	TGTGCCAGCAGCCCGAACCGGGACTATGGCTACACCTTC	CASSPNRDYGYTF
TRBJ2-1	TRBD2	TRBV5-1	15	.	TGCGCCAGCAGCTCGGGACTAGGGGAATACAATGAGCAGTTCTTC	CASSSGLGEYNEQFF
TRBJ1-1	.	TRBV18	15	.	TGTGCCAGCTCACCACCGAAAATGGCGAACACTGAAGCTTTCTTT	CASSPPKMANTEAFF
TRBJ2-7	TRBD2	TRBV5-4	15	.	TGTGCCAGCAGCTATGGGGCTAGCGGGGGTGTGGAGCAGTACTTC	CASSYGASGGVEQYF
TRBJ2-5	.	TRBV5-1	17	.	TGCGCCAGCAGCCCCATGGGGGAAGGTGGGGACATCGGGACCCAGTACTTC	CASSPMGEGGDIGTQYF